This entry describes one TCR beta chain. The antigen remains undetermined. These data come from a study of PD-1 blockade in classical Hodgkin lymphoma. At the level of the study: Treatment was intravenous nivolumab, 3 mg/kg every 2 weeks, until progression. Broader study findings: By cycle point C4D1, TCR diversity had risen significantly in CD4+ cells (but not CD8+ cells). Those achieving complete response showed baseline diversity like newly diagnosed patients.

Time point defined: cycle 4 day 1 (C4D1), after less than 7 weeks of nivolumab. Every patient relapsed after autologous stem cell transplantation, and brentuximab vedotin exposure varied. Negative selection with magnetic separation was used to purify CD4+ T cells from thawed PBMCs. Responses achieved at best were complete response, partial response or progressive disease. This table comes from immunoSEQ multiplex PCR, and its TCRdb copy is limited to in-frame clones, with some not included. The sample consists of around 30,000 clones, approximately 78% of them appearing once. The specimen was CD4+ T cells from blood, collected before the fourth cycle of nivolumab. The sequence came from a human donor with classical Hodgkin lymphoma.

The DNA for the CDR3 is TGTGCCAGCAGCTCAGCGGCGGGACAACCGAACACTGAAGCTTTCTTT. Amino acid sequence: CASSSAAGQPNTEAFF. V usage is TRBV9 and J usage is TRBJ1-1; D may be TRBD1 (6 bases). The germline gives CDR1 SGDLS, CDR2 YYNGEE. The CDR3 contains 16 residues. The V end lost 4 bases, the J end lost 1 base, and 17 bases lay between the germline ends.